The present entry profiles one T cell receptor (beta chain) with its context. What it recognizes is unknown. The CDR3 extends over 16 amino acids. Per germline, CDR1 LGHNA and CDR2 YSLEER. Trimming removed 1 base from V and 16 bases from J, with 26 bases in between. The data derive from a study of T cell responses to AZD1222 COVID-19 vaccine. Study in general: The study pooled second doses at about 4 or about 12 weeks. Study results and limitations: Elevations in Spike-specific TCR breadth and depth followed administration of two AZD1222 doses. Possibly, clonal diversity was underestimated; donors were largely white British and included more females.

Method: immunoSEQ multiplex PCR; TCRdb's copy keeps in-frame clones and lacks some. Here the sample spans more than 100,000 clones, 88% being singletons. The sample was peripheral blood, taken on day 0 of AZD1222 vaccination. This chain joins TRBV4-3 and TRBJ1-3; D is unresolved. The source is an adult in good health. The CDR3, as DNA: TGCGCCAGCAGCCAAGGGTCAGGAAGGGAAGTCCTCCCTTCCTATTTT. Translation gives CASSQGSGREVLPSYF.